The 22 T cell receptor gamma chains in this list originate from one sample, sequenced in a study of gamma delta lymphoproliferative disorders and STAT genes. Genomic DNA from isolated PBMCs served as the sequencing template. TCRdb applied CATT to the multiplex PCR reads for clone calling. The sample contains about 1,100 gamma-chain clones, approximately 20% of which appear only once. Sequencing was done on a sample of blood. The receptors originated from a human donor in good health.

V and J are TRGV3 and TRGJ1 or TRGJ2. TCRdb supplies no J gene; here it was assigned by aligning the nucleotide sequence to germline. The CDR3 covers 13 residues. From germline, CDR1 is VTNTFY and CDR2 YDVSTARD (reference sequence). V dropped 2 bases and J dropped 6; count of bases not matched to a gene: 7. The CDR3 here is CATWDTFSYKKLF. Here the CDR3 DNA reads TGTGCCACCTGGGACACTTTTAGTTATAAGAAACTCTTT.

V and J are TRGV9 and TRGJP. The J gene, missing from TCRdb, was assigned here through DNA to germline matching. Germline CDR1 is GITISATS and CDR2 is ISYDGTV (reference sequence). CDR3 length equals 16 residues. Germline trimming cut 4 bases from V and 7 bases from J; bases unmatched to any gene: 7. CDR3 residues: CALWDDRELGKKIKVF. CDR3 coding DNA: TGTGCCTTGTGGGACGATCGGGAGTTGGGCAAAAAAATCAAGGTATTT.

By share, this clone counts as large (0.1 to 1%). Distinct nucleotide sequences in the sample also encode this CDR3. J is TRGJ1 or TRGJ2 and V is TRGV10. TCRdb carries no J gene annotation; the J gene was assigned here by matching the DNA with germline. TRGV10 is given ORF status, its function remaining uncertain. This CDR3 comprises 15 residues. The trim removed 8 bases at V and 12 bases at J, leaving 23 bases unmatched. The DNA for the CDR3 is TGTGCTGCGTGGGATTTTCAATCTCCCCCCCCGGGGAAACTCTTT. This translates into CAAWDFQSPPPGKLF.

This clone rates as medium-sized. The V gene is TRGV9, the J gene TRGJ1 or TRGJ2. The J gene was not available in TCRdb and was assigned here by matching the DNA to germline segments. Germline-derived CDR1 and CDR2 are GITISATS and ISYDGTV (reference sequence). With 8 bases clipped from V and 1 base from J, the junction kept 8 bases outside the gene matches. The length of the CDR3 is 13 residues. The CDR3 DNA follows: TGTGCCTTGTCAATCTCAAATTATTATAAGAAACTCTTT. Protein product: CALSISNYYKKLF.

This clone was picked up one time. This chain joins TRGV4 and TRGJ1 or TRGJ2. Because TCRdb records no J gene, it was assigned here through a match of the DNA to germline. Germline V CDR1 and CDR2: EGSTGY, YDSYTSSV. The length of the CDR3 is 16 residues. The V and J ends lost 4 bases and 9 bases, in that order; junction bases with no gene match: 21. The CDR3 DNA is TGTGCCACCTGGGACCATCCTCAAGAGCGAATTATTAAGAAACTCTTT. As protein: CATWDHPQERIIKKLF.

By frequency in the sample, this clone is large. CDR3 amino acids: CAAWDITRFRSGRQKLF. The CDR3 DNA follows: TGTGCTGCGTGGGACATTACTCGTTTTCGGAGTGGACGACAGAAACTCTTT. The J gene is TRGJ1 or TRGJ2, the V gene TRGV10. Here the J gene came from matching the DNA to germline, since TCRdb omits it. TRGV10 is treated as an ORF (open reading frame) with a function not yet certain. The V and J ends lost 8 bases and 11 bases, in that order; junction bases with no gene match: 28. The CDR3 spans 17 residues.

As concerns this clone: The limits of the CDR3 on the DNA are not certain, so only TCRdb's listed CDR3 is given. The V gene is given as TRGV2, and no J gene call is available. The CDR3 is made up of 20 amino acids, end residues included. The germline CDR1 and CDR2 sequences are EGSNGY and YDSYNSKV. The CDR3 sequence: CATWDGSLLGRNSLAVEQHF.

This clone is categorized as medium-sized. This chain joins TRGV5 and TRGJ1 or TRGJ2. TCRdb carries no J gene annotation; the J gene was assigned here by matching the DNA with germline. J gave up 9 bases and V 5 bases, and 13 bases lay outside the gene matches. Germline V CDR1 and CDR2: VINAFY, YDVSNSKD. The CDR3 runs to 13 residues. The CDR3 sequence is CATWANSGGKKLF. CDR3 DNA sequence: TGTGCCACCTGGGCCAACTCTGGGGGTAAGAAACTCTTT.

This clone is medium-sized. The gene calls are TRGV4 and TRGJ1 or TRGJ2. The J gene, missing from TCRdb, was assigned here through DNA to germline matching. V was clipped by 5 bases and J by 4 bases; unmatched bases: 11. The V gene's germline CDR1 is EGSTGY and CDR2 YDSYTSSV. CDR3 length: 14 amino acids. CDR3 loop: CATWGVWGYYKKLF. CDR3 sequence (DNA): TGTGCCACCTGGGGCGTTTGGGGATATTATAAGAAACTCTTT.

This clone is large by share. The rearrangement joins TRGV2 to TRGJP2. Assignment of the J gene here rests on matching the DNA to germline, because TCRdb gives none. The length of the CDR3 is 15 residues. V gave up 1 base and J gave up 0 bases; unmatched junction bases: 2. CDR1 and CDR2 from the germline V gene are EGSNGY and YDSYNSKV. The CDR3 reads CATWDGNSSDWIKTF. CDR3 in DNA: TGTGCCACCTGGGACGGTAATAGTAGTGATTGGATCAAGACGTTT.

This clone counts as large. V usage is TRGV2 and J usage is TRGJ1 or TRGJ2. Matching the DNA to germline supplied the J gene, which TCRdb does not give. The CDR3 is 14 amino acids. V shed 0 bases, J shed 0 bases, and the junction held 2 bases outside the gene matches. In germline, CDR1 is EGSNGY, CDR2 YDSYNSKV. The CDR3 is CATWDGMNYYKKLF. The CDR3 region has the DNA TGTGCCACCTGGGACGGGATGAATTATTATAAGAAACTCTTT.

This clone counts as medium-sized. J is TRGJ1 or TRGJ2 and V is TRGV4. Matching the DNA to germline supplied the J gene, which TCRdb does not give. The CDR3 extends over 13 amino acids. The germline gives CDR1 EGSTGY, CDR2 YDSYTSSV. The trim removed 6 bases at V and 6 bases at J, leaving 11 bases unmatched. CDR3 coding DNA: TGTGCCACCTGGCCCTGGGGCGGTTATAAGAAACTCTTT. Amino acid sequence: CATWPWGGYKKLF.

By share, this clone counts as large. The same CDR3 is also encoded by other DNA sequences in this sample. The genes are TRGV10 and TRGJP1. TCRdb offers no J gene call, so here the DNA was matched to germline to obtain one. TRGV10 is an open reading frame whose function is uncertain. V shed 8 bases, J shed 0 bases, and the junction held 16 bases outside the gene matches. CDR3 length equals 18 residues. The CDR3 DNA reads TGTGCTGCGTGGGATCCCTCGAACCGAAATACCACTGGTTGGTTCAAGATATTT. This gives the protein CAAWDPSNRNTTGWFKIF.

This clone counts as medium-sized. The V gene is TRGV8, the J gene TRGJ1 or TRGJ2. TCRdb supplies no J gene; here it was assigned by aligning the nucleotide sequence to germline. Germline V gene sequence: CDR1 VENAVY, CDR2 YDSYNSRV. The CDR3 consists of 12 residues. The trim removed 5 bases at V and 0 bases at J, leaving 1 base unmatched. The CDR3 loop reads CATWGNYYKKLF. CDR3 DNA: TGTGCCACCTGGGGGAATTATTATAAGAAACTCTTT.

As regards this clone: Only one base separates this from a far larger clonotype, so it likely reflects a read error. The same CDR3 can be traced to other DNA sequences in this sample. The V gene is TRGV4, the J gene TRGJP. No J gene is reported in TCRdb; it was inferred here by comparing the DNA with germline. CDR1 is EGSTGY, CDR2 YDSYTSSV, per germline. This CDR3 contains 21 residues. In DNA, the CDR3 is TGTGCCACCTGGGATGGGCACACGAACCGAGTTGAAGAATTGGGCAAAAAAATCAAGGTATTT. Translation gives CATWDGHTNRVEELGKKIKVF.

By sample fraction, this clone is medium-sized. V usage is TRGV9 and J usage is TRGJ1 or TRGJ2. TCRdb does not report a J gene; here it was assigned by matching the DNA to germline references. The ends lost 0 bases at V and 11 bases at J; junction bases unmatched: 4. Looked up from germline, CDR1 is GITISATS and CDR2 is ISYDGTV (reference sequence). The CDR3 spans 11 residues. Here the CDR3 DNA reads TGTGCCTTGTGGGAGGTGCATGAGAAACTCTTT. It specifies CALWEVHEKLF.

Sample share makes this clone medium-sized. Other DNA sequences from this sample encode an identical CDR3 as well. The chain couples TRGV4 to TRGJ1 or TRGJ2. The J gene was missing in TCRdb and was found by matching the end of the DNA to germline. This CDR3 has 10 residues. The germline V gene encodes CDR1 EGSTGY and CDR2 YDSYTSSV. V gave up 5 bases and J gave up 8 bases; unmatched junction bases: 3. CDR3 in DNA: TGTGCCACCTGGGGGGATAAGAAACTCTTT. Protein sequence: CATWGDKKLF.

This clone qualifies as medium-sized. The chain links TRGV9 to TRGJ1 or TRGJ2. The J gene, missing from TCRdb, was assigned here through DNA to germline matching. This CDR3 is built from 10 residues. V trimming: 5 bases; J trimming: 9 bases; junction bases outside the gene matches: 4. Germline CDR1 is GITISATS and CDR2 is ISYDGTV (reference sequence). The CDR3 spells CALWGSKKLF. Here the CDR3 DNA reads TGTGCCTTGTGGGGATCTAAGAAACTCTTT.

This clone is judged large. Additional DNA sequences in this sample encode the identical CDR3. The chain employs TRGV4 and TRGJ1 or TRGJ2. As TCRdb names no J gene, one was assigned here on the basis of a DNA match to germline. Germline values: CDR1 EGSTGY, CDR2 YDSYTSSV. The ends lost 2 bases at V and 4 bases at J; junction bases unmatched: 2. This CDR3 comprises 12 residues. The CDR3 nucleotides read TGTGCCACCTGGGATGCGTATTATAAGAAACTCTTT. Translated: CATWDAYYKKLF.

In its sample, this clone is large (0.1 to 1%). V gene assignment gives TRGV10, but the J gene was left uncalled. TRGV10 is an ORF, and what it does is uncertain. The CDR3 loop spans 9 amino acids. The CDR3 here is CAAWEGKLF. The CDR3 coding sequence is TGTGCTGCGTGGGAGGGCAAACTCTTT.

This clone was seen a few times. The V and J genes are TRGV8 and TRGJP2. The J gene is absent in TCRdb and was assigned here via DNA matching to germline. The J segment lost 3 bases and the V segment lost 2 bases, leaving 3 bases of the junction unmatched. Germline CDR1 VENAVY, CDR2 YDSYNSRV. The CDR3 is 14 amino acids. The CDR3 region is CATWDMGSDWIKTF. Here the CDR3 DNA reads TGTGCCACCTGGGATATGGGTAGTGATTGGATCAAGACGTTT.

Relative to its sample, this clone is large. The V call is TRGV10, the J call TRGJP1. Assignment of the J gene here rests on matching the DNA to germline, because TCRdb gives none. TRGV10 qualifies as an ORF whose function is uncertain. The CDR3 has 9 amino acids. This CDR3 is CTTGWFKIF. As DNA, the CDR3 is TGTACCACTGGTTGGTTCAAGATATTT.